Below are 26 T cell receptor beta chains sequenced from a single sample in a study of T cells after yellow fever vaccination. TCRdb itself ran the 5' RACE reads through MiXCR, one entry per CDR3 protein. The sample yields hundreds of thousands of distinct CDR3 sequences, approximately 16% seen once. Sequencing was performed on PBMCs, taken 5 days after the first yellow fever vaccination. These TCRs come from a man aged 18 to 30 who received the YFV17D yellow fever vaccine.

This clonotype was picked up many times. This chain connects TRBV7-9 to TRBJ2-5, with TRBD1 matching over 9 bases. With V trimmed by 5 bases and J by 4 bases, 8 bases remained unmatched. This CDR3 is 15 amino acids long. Germline V gives CDR1 SEHNR, CDR2 FQNEAQ (reference sequence). CDR3 bases: TGTGCCAGCAGCCAGGGACAGGGAGGACGAGAGACCCAGTACTTC. It encodes CASSQGQGGRETQYF.

This clonotype was picked up a small number of times. This chain uses TRBV7-3 with TRBJ2-3, with 7 bases identical to TRBD2. The CDR3 spans 14 residues. V lost 2 bases, J lost 7 bases, and 6 bases stayed unmatched. Germline V lookup: CDR1 SGHTA, CDR2 FQGTGA. The CDR3 DNA reads TGTGCCAGCAGCTTATACTCTAGCGGTTATACGCAGTATTTT. Encoded protein: CASSLYSSGYTQYF.

The chain carries TRBV24-1 and TRBJ1-2; no reliable D call. This CDR3 has 13 residues. The V gene lost 4 bases and the J gene lost 5 bases, with 10 bases spanning the gap. Germline V gene sequence: CDR1 KGHDR, CDR2 SFDVKD. The DNA for the CDR3 is TGTGCCACCAGTGACGGATCGTGGTATGGCTACACCTTC. It translates to CATSDGSWYGYTF.

The sample holds a few counts of this clonotype. This chain connects TRBV28 to TRBJ2-4, with a weak D call TRBD2 (6 bases). Germline V gene lookup returns CDR1 MDHEN and CDR2 SYDVKM. V dropped 5 bases and J dropped 4 bases, with 18 bases sitting between them. This CDR3 region has 16 residues. The CDR3: CASSPVLGGEKNIQYF. CDR3 sequence (DNA): TGTGCCAGCAGTCCCGTCCTCGGGGGAGAAAAAAACATTCAGTACTTC.

The table lists this clonotype with a few counts. This chain connects TRBV3-1 to TRBJ2-3; D is possibly TRBD2 (6 bases). The CDR3 runs 15 residues. Germline-derived CDR1 and CDR2 are LGHDT and YNNKEL (reference sequence). Trimming pared 3 bases from V and 1 base from J, leaving 11 bases between. CDR3 region: CASSQSGVGTDTQYF. CDR3 DNA: TGTGCCAGCAGCCAGTCGGGGGTGGGCACAGATACGCAGTATTTT.

This clonotype showed up just a few times. The J gene is TRBJ1-2, the V gene TRBV12-3 or TRBV12-4; D is undetermined. The CDR3 extends over 14 amino acids. Trimming removed 4 bases at V and 1 base at J, with 10 bases between. Here the CDR3 reads CASSSRSNNYGYTF. CDR3 nucleotide sequence: TGTGCCAGCAGTTCCCGCAGTAATAACTATGGCTACACCTTC.

This clonotype has at least ten counts. V is TRBV5-6 and J is TRBJ2-7, with TRBD2 matching over 8 bases. With 0 bases clipped from V and 0 bases from J, the junction kept 14 bases outside the gene matches. Germline V gene sequence: CDR1 SGHDT, CDR2 YYEEEE. The CDR3 extends over 19 amino acids. The CDR3 nucleotides read TGTGCCAGCAGCTTGGCCAGTTCCAGCGGGGGTTACAGCTCCTACGAGCAGTACGTC. Protein product: CASSLASSSGGYSSYEQYV.

This clonotype has just a few counts. This chain links TRBV11-2 with TRBJ2-2, with TRBD2 matching over 12 bases. J lost 3 bases, V lost 3 bases, and 8 bases had no gene match. CDR1 and CDR2 (germline): SGHAT, FQNNGV. The CDR3 extends over 18 amino acids. The chain's CDR3 is CASSLSLAGGWDTGELFF. Written as DNA, the CDR3 is TGTGCCAGCAGCTTGAGTCTAGCGGGGGGGTGGGACACCGGGGAGCTGTTTTTT.

V is TRBV12-3 or TRBV12-4 and J is TRBJ2-2; TRBD2 matches 11 bases. This CDR3 contains 18 residues. Trimming at V came to 0 bases and at J to 7 bases, leaving 10 bases not matched to a gene. In DNA form, the CDR3 reads TGTGCCAGCAGTTTAGCGCTAGCGGGGGGTTTTAGGGACGGGGAGCTGTTTTTT. It yields the protein CASSLALAGGFRDGELFF.

The genes are TRBV12-3 or TRBV12-4 and TRBJ1-1; no firm D call. Trimming stripped 2 bases from V and 0 bases from J, with 10 bases between. The CDR3 is 15 residues long. The CDR3, as DNA: TGTGCCAGCAGTTTAACATGGGGAATGAACACTGAAGCTTTCTTT. It encodes CASSLTWGMNTEAFF.

V gene TRBV4-1 combines with J gene TRBJ2-7; 11 nucleotides line up with TRBD2. CDR1 is MGHRA, CDR2 YSYEKL, per germline. This CDR3 has 15 residues. Trimming removed 3 bases from V and 5 bases from J; junction bases left unmatched: 6. The CDR3: CASSQIAGGPNEQYF. CDR3 nucleotides: TGCGCCAGCAGCCAGATAGCGGGGGGGCCGAACGAGCAGTACTTC.

This clonotype was observed a handful of times. The chain carries TRBV5-4 and TRBJ2-4, with 11 bases matching TRBD2. V trimming: 4 bases; J trimming: 7 bases; junction bases outside the gene matches: 13. The germline CDR1 and CDR2 sequences are SGHNT and YYREEE (reference sequence). The CDR3 has 17 amino acids. CDR3 nucleotides: TGTGCCAGCAGCGAATTAGCGGGGGGGATGGTGGCGAACATTCAGTACTTC. It is translated as CASSELAGGMVANIQYF. Together with reference TRBV5-4 and TRBJ2-4, the CDR3 gives the full variable domain: ETGVTQSPTHLIKTRGQQVTLRCSSQSGHNTVSWYQQALGQGPQFIFQYYREEENGRGNFPPRFSGLQFPNYSSELNVNALELDDSALYLCASSELAGGMVANIQYFGAGTRLSVL.

The V and J genes are TRBV12-3 or TRBV12-4 and TRBJ2-2, with 7 bases fitting TRBD2. V shed 4 bases and J 7 bases; nucleotides not matched to a gene: 3. There are 13 residues in the CDR3. The CDR3 here is CASSWGGHGELFF. CDR3 coding DNA: TGTGCCAGCAGTTGGGGAGGGCACGGGGAGCTGTTTTTT.

This clonotype has a count of ten or more. The rearrangement uses TRBV12-3 or TRBV12-4 and TRBJ1-2; no definite D call. V shed 3 bases and J shed 3 bases, with 11 bases lying between them. This CDR3 is 14 amino acids long. In DNA form, the CDR3 reads TGTGCCAGCAGTTTTAATCCAGAGTACTATGGCTACACCTTC. Protein: CASSFNPEYYGYTF.

This clonotype has just a few counts. The chain carries TRBV7-3 and TRBJ2-2, with no clear D. Germline lookup yields CDR1 SGHTA and CDR2 FQGTGA. This CDR3 is built from 12 residues. V lost 1 base, J lost 7 bases, and 4 bases lay in between. This CDR3 is CASSLRRGELFF. The CDR3 coding sequence is TGTGCCAGCAGCTTAAGACGCGGGGAGCTGTTTTTT.

This clonotype was detected only a few times. The chain couples TRBV28 to TRBJ2-7, with 7 bases lining up with TRBD2. This CDR3 is built from 15 residues. Germline V gene data show CDR1 as MDHEN and CDR2 as SYDVKM. J gave up 0 bases and V 3 bases, and 5 bases lay outside the gene matches. The CDR3 region is CASSFSGGGSYEQYV. CDR3 sequence (DNA): TGTGCCAGCAGTTTTTCGGGGGGAGGCTCCTACGAGCAGTACGTC.

The chain employs TRBV12-3 or TRBV12-4 and TRBJ1-1; D is uncertain. The CDR3 extends over 13 amino acids. With 3 bases removed from V and 7 bases from J, the gap between germline ends came to 12 bases. The CDR3 protein is CASSFIGAIEAFF. DNA for the CDR3: TGTGCCAGCAGTTTCATTGGCGCCATTGAAGCTTTCTTT.

Comment on this clonotype: A junction boundary mismatches the germline segment, possibly from a read error. The gene calls are TRBV11-2 and TRBJ2-1; the D gene is possibly TRBD1 (6 bases). Per the germline V gene, CDR1 is SGHAT and CDR2 is FQNNGV. CDR3 size: 15 residues. The CDR3 loop is CASSSTGIQYNEQSF. CDR3 bases: TGTGCCAGCAGCTCAACAGGGATTCAGTACAATGAGCAGTCCTTC.

This clonotype showed up just a few times. The chain combines TRBV5-1 with TRBJ2-1; 10 nucleotides agree with TRBD2. The germline V gene encodes CDR1 SGHRS and CDR2 YFSETQ. This CDR3 region has 14 residues. The V gene end was trimmed by 4 bases and the J gene end by 8 bases; junction bases not matched to a gene: 6. CDR3 nucleotides: TGCGCCAGCAGCGCATCAGCGGGGGGGGATGAGCAGTTCTTC. This translates into CASSASAGGDEQFF. Full variable domain (remainder filled in from reference TRBV5-1 and TRBJ2-1): KAGVTQTPRYLIKTRGQQVTLSCSPISGHRSVSWYQQTPGQGLQFLFEYFSETQRNKGNFPGRFSGRQFSNSRSEMNVSTLELGDSALYLCASSASAGGDEQFFGPGTRLTVL.

In this sample, this clonotype turned up a few times. V gene TRBV7-9 combines with J gene TRBJ1-5, with a weak D call TRBD1 (6 bases). CDR3 length: 14 amino acids. Trimming took off 1 base at V and 6 bases at J, with 10 bases between the two ends. Germline V CDR1 and CDR2: SEHNR, FQNEAQ (reference sequence). The CDR3 DNA is TGTGCCAGCAGCTTAGGGGGGCCCAGTCAGCCCCAGCATTTT. Protein: CASSLGGPSQPQHF.

A few counts support this clonotype. The chain carries TRBV9 and TRBJ1-1, with D maybe TRBD1 (5 bases). The CDR3 has 16 residues. CDR1 SGDLS and CDR2 YYNGEE come from the germline V gene. The V end lost 2 bases, the J end lost 6 bases, and 20 bases lay between the germline ends. In DNA, the CDR3 is TGTGCCAGCAGCGTGGGGGACGGATGGGGTATGGCTGAAGCTTTCTTT. Translation: CASSVGDGWGMAEAFF. The whole variable domain, filled in from reference TRBV9 and TRBJ1-1, reads DSGVTQTPKHLITATGQRVTLRCSPRSGDLSVYWYQQSLDQGLQFLIQYYNGEERAKGNILERFSAQQFPDLHSELNLSSLELGDSALYFCASSVGDGWGMAEAFFGQGTRLTVV.

The CDR3 nucleotides read TGTGCCACCAGGGGGGCATCTGAAGCTTTCTTT. It codes for CATRGASEAFF. V and J are TRBV15 and TRBJ1-1; D might be TRBD1 (6 bases). The germline V and J ends were trimmed by 6 bases and 6 bases, with 8 bases remaining between them. This CDR3 has 11 residues. CDR1 is LNHNV, CDR2 YYDKDF, per germline (reference sequence).

This clonotype showed up many times. The chain is built from TRBV28 and TRBJ1-1; no firm D call. The germline gives CDR1 MDHEN, CDR2 SYDVKM. The CDR3 loop spans 14 amino acids. Trimming took 4 bases from V and 5 from J, leaving 14 bases between them. This CDR3 reads CASSYPTRRTEAFF. The CDR3 DNA reads as TGTGCCAGCAGTTATCCGACAAGGAGGACTGAAGCTTTCTTT.

The V call is TRBV18, the J call TRBJ1-1; D not certain. The CDR3 loop spans 14 amino acids. Germline V gene data show CDR1 as KGHSH and CDR2 as LQKENI. V lost 3 bases to trimming and J lost 0 bases, with 8 bases between them. The CDR3 sequence: CASSPKVLNTEAFF. CDR3 nucleotides: TGTGCCAGCTCACCGAAGGTTTTGAACACTGAAGCTTTCTTT.

The chain carries TRBV4-3 and TRBJ1-2; the match to TRBD1 covers 8 bases. Germline trimming cut 2 bases from V and 1 base from J; bases unmatched to any gene: 3. This CDR3 is built from 15 residues. Germline V gives CDR1 LGHNA, CDR2 YSLEER. The CDR3 reads CASSQFDRGNYGYTF. CDR3 DNA: TGCGCCAGCAGCCAATTTGACAGGGGTAACTATGGCTACACCTTC.

The V gene is TRBV10-3, the J gene TRBJ2-2; D is unresolved. V was pared by 6 bases and J by 6 bases, with 8 bases between. This CDR3 has 12 amino acids. The germline gives CDR1 ENHRY, CDR2 SYGVKD. DNA of the CDR3: TGTGCCATCAGCCCCATCCCCGGGGAGCTGTTTTTT. This sequence encodes CAISPIPGELFF.